This T cell receptor (beta chain) was obtained from a study of cytomegalovirus exposure and HLA in healthy donors. V dropped 5 bases and J dropped 4 bases, with 8 bases sitting between them. CDR1 is LNHDA and CDR2 is SQIVND in the germline V gene (reference sequence). The CDR3 consists of 12 residues. The study ran its PCR with 60 Vbeta and 13 Jbeta primers. Method: immunoSEQ multiplex PCR; TCRdb's copy keeps in-frame clones and lacks some. The sample contains 65,000 to 75,000 clones, 70% to 80% of which appear only once. The genes are TRBV19 and TRBJ2-5; D is ambiguous. The sequence came from a man aged 45-65 years in good health and CMV-seronegative. The sequenced sample consisted of PBMCs. CDR3 protein: CASSQVGETQYF. CDR3 sequence (DNA): TGTGCCAGTAGTCAGGTAGGAGAGACCCAGTACTTC. The variable domain in full, with the rest retrieved from reference TRBV19 and TRBJ2-5, is DGGITQSPKYLFRKEGQNVTLSCEQNLNHDAMYWYRQDPGQGLRLIYYSQIVNDFQKGDIAEGYSVSREKKESFPLTVTSAQKNPTAFYLCASSQVGETQYFGPGTRLLVL.